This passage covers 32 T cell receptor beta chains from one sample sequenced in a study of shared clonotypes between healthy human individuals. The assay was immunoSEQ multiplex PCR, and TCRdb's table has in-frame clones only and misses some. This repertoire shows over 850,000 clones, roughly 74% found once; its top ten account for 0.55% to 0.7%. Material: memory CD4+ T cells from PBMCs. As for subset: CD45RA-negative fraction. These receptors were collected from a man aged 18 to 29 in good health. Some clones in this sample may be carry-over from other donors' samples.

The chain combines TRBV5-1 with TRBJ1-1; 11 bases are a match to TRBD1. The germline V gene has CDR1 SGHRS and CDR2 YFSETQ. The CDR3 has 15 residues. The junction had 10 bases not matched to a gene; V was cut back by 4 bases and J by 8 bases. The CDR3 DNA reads TGCGCCAGCAGCCTGATGGGACAGGGGGTTCCCGAAGCTTTCTTT. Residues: CASSLMGQGVPEAFF.

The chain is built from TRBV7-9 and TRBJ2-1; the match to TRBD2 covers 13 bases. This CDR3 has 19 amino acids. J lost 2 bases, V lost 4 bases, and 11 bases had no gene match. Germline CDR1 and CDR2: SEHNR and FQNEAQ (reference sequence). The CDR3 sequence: CASSSPGLAGSGAYNEQFF. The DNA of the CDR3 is TGTGCCAGCAGCTCCCCGGGACTAGCGGGAAGTGGAGCCTACAATGAGCAGTTCTTC. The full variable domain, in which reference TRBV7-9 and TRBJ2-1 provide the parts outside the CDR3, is DTGVSQNPRHKITKRGQNVTFRCDPISEHNRLYWYRQTLGQGPEFLTYFQNEAQLEKSRLLSDRFSAERPKGSFSTLEIQRTEQGDSAMYLCASSSPGLAGSGAYNEQFFGPGTRLTVL.

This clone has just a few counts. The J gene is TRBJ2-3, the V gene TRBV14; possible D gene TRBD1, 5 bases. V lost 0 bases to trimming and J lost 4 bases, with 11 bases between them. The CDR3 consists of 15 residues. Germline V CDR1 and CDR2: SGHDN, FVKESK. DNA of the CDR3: TGTGCCAGCAGCCAAGATTCAGGGTGGGCAGATACGCAGTATTTT. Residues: CASSQDSGWADTQYF.

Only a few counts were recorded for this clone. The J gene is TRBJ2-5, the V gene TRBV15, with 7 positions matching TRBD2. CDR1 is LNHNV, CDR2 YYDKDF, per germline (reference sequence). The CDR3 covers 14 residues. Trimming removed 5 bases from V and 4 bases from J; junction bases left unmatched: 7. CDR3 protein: CATSPGGRGETQYF. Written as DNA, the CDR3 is TGTGCCACCAGCCCTGGGGGGAGGGGAGAGACCCAGTACTTC.

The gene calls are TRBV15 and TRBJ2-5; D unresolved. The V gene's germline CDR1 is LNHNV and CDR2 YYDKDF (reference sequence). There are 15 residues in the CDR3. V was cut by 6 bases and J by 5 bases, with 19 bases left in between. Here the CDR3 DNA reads TGTGCCACCAGATCCGATGGACGGTCTTGGGAGACCCAGTACTTC. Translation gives CATRSDGRSWETQYF. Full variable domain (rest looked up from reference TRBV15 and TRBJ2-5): DAMVIQNPRYQVTQFGKPVTLSCSQTLNHNVMYWYQQKSSQAPKLLFHYYDKDFNNEADTPDNFQSRRPNTSFCFLDIRSPGLGDTAMYLCATRSDGRSWETQYFGPGTRLLVL.

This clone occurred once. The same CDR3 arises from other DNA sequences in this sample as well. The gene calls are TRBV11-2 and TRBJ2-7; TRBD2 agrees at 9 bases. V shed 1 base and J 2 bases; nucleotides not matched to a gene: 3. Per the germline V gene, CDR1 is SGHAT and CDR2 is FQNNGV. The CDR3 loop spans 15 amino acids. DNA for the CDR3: TGTGCCAGCAGCTTAGGTCTAGCGGGACCCTACGAGCAGTACTTC. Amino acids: CASSLGLAGPYEQYF.

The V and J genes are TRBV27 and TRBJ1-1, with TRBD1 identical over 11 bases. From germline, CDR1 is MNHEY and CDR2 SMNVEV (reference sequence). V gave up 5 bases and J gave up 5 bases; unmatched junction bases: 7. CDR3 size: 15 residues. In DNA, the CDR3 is TGTGCCAGCAGTCCTCACCGGGACAGGGGGACTGAAGCTTTCTTT. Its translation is CASSPHRDRGTEAFF.

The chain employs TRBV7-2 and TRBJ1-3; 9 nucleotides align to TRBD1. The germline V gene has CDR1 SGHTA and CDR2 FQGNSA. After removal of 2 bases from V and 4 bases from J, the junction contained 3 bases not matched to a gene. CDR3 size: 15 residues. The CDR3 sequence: CASSLNRGLGNTIYF. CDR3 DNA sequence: TGTGCCAGCAGCTTAAACAGGGGGCTGGGAAACACCATATATTTT. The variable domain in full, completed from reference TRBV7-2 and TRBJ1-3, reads GAGVSQSPSNKVTEKGKDVELRCDPISGHTALYWYRQSLGQGLEFLIYFQGNSAPDKSGLPSDRFSAERTGGSVSTLTIQRTQQEDSAVYLCASSLNRGLGNTIYFGEGSWLTVV.

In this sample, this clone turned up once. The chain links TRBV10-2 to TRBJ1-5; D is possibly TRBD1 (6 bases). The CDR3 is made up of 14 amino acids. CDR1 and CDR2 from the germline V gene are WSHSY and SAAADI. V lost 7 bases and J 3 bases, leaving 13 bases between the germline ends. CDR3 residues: CASNPGHLNQPQHF. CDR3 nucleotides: TGCGCCAGCAATCCGGGACACCTCAATCAGCCCCAGCATTTT.

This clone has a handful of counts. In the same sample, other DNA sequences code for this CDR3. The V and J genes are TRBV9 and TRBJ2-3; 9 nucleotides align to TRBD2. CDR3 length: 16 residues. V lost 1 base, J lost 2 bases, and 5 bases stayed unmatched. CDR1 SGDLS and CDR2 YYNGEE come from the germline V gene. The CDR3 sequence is CASSVLAGADTDTQYF. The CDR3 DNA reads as TGTGCCAGCAGCGTATTAGCGGGGGCTGACACAGATACGCAGTATTTT.

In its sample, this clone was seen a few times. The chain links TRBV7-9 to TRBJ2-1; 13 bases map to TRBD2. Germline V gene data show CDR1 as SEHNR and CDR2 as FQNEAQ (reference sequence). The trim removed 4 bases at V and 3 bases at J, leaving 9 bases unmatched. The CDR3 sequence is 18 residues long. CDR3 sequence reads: CASSSWTSGSWIYNEQFF. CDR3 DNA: TGTGCCAGCAGCTCTTGGACTAGCGGGAGTTGGATCTACAATGAGCAGTTCTTC.

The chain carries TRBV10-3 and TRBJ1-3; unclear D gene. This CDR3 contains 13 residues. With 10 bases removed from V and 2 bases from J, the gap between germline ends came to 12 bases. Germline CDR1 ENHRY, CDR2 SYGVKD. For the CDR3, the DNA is TGTGCCAGCTCGGGGAATGCTGGAAACACCATATATTTT. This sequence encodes CASSGNAGNTIYF.

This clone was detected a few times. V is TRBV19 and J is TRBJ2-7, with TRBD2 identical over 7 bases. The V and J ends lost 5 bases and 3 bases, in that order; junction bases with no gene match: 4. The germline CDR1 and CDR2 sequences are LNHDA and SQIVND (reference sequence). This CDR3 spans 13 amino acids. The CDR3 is CASSRDYSYEQYF. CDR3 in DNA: TGTGCCAGTAGTCGGGACTACAGCTACGAGCAGTACTTC.

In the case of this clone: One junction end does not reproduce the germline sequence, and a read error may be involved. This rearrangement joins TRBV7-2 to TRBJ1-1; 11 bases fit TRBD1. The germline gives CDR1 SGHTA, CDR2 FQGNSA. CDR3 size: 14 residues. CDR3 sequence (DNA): TGTGCCGGCAGCGGACAGGGGGCGAGCACTGAAGCTTTCTTT. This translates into CAGSGQGASTEAFF.

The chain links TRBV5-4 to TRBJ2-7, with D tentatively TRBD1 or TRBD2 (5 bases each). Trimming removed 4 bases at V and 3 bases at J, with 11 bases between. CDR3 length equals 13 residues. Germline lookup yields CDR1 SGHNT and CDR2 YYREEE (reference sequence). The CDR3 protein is CASSGDQYYEQYF. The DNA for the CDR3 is TGTGCCAGCAGCGGGGACCAGTACTACGAGCAGTACTTC.

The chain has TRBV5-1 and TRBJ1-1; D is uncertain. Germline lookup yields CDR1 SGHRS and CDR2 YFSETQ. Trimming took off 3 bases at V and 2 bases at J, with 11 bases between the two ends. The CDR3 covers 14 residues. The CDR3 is CASSSGEPNTEAFF. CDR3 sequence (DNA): TGCGCCAGCAGCTCCGGAGAACCAAACACTGAAGCTTTCTTT.

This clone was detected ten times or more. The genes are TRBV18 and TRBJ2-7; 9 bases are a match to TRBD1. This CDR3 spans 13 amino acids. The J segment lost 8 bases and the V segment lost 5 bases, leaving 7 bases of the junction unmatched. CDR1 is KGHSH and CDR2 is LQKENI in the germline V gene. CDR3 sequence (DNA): TGTGCCAGCTCATCAGACAGGGGGGTAAAGCAGTACTTC. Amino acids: CASSSDRGVKQYF.

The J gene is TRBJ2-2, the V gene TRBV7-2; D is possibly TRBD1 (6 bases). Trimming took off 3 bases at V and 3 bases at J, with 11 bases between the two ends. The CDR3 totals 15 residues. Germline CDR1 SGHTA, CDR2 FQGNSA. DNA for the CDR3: TGTGCCAGCAGCTTCAGGGGCCCAGACACCGGGGAGCTGTTTTTT. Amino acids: CASSFRGPDTGELFF. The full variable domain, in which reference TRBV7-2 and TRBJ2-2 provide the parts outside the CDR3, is GAGVSQSPSNKVTEKGKDVELRCDPISGHTALYWYRQSLGQGLEFLIYFQGNSAPDKSGLPSDRFSAERTGGSVSTLTIQRTQQEDSAVYLCASSFRGPDTGELFFGEGSRLTVL.

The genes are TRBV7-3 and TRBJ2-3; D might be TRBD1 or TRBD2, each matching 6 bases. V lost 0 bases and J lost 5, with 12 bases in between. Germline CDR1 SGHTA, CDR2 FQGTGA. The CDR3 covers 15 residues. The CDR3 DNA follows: TGTGCCAGCAGCTTAACGGGGGGCTTTGGAGATACGCAGTATTTT. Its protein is CASSLTGGFGDTQYF.

The DNA for the CDR3 is TGTGCCCGCAAGCAGATTGCAGTCTCCTACGAGCAGTACTTC. This codes for CARKQIAVSYEQYF. The rearrangement links TRBV2 to TRBJ2-5, with D uncertain. The assigned J gene may be wrong: the sequence end matches TRBJ2-7 better. Germline assignment: CDR1 SNHLY and CDR2 FYNNEI. The CDR3 spans 14 residues.

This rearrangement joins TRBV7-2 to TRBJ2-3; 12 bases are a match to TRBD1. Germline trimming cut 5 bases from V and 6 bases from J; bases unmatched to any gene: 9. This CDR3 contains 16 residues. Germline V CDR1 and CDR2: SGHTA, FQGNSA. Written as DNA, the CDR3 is TGTGCCAGCAGCCTAGGGGGACAGGGGGCCGATGATACGCAGTATTTT. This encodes CASSLGGQGADDTQYF.

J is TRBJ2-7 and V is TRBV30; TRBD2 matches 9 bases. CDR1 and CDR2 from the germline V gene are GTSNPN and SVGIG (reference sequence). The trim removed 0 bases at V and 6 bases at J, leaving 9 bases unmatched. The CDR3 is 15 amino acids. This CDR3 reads CAWSVLLAGMGEQYF. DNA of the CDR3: TGTGCCTGGAGTGTACTACTAGCGGGTATGGGCGAGCAGTACTTC.

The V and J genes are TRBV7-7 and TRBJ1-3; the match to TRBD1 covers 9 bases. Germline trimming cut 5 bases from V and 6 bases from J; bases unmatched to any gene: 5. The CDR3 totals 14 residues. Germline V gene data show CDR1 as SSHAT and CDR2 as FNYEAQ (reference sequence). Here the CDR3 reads CASSQGTGKNTIYF. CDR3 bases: TGTGCCAGCAGCCAAGGGACAGGGAAAAACACCATATATTTT.

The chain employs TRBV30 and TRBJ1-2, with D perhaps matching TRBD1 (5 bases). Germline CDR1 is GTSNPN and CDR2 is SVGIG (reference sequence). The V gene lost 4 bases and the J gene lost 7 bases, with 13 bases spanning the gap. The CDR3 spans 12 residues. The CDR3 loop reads CAWNQGGSGYTF. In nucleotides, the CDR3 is TGTGCCTGGAATCAGGGAGGATCTGGCTACACCTTC.

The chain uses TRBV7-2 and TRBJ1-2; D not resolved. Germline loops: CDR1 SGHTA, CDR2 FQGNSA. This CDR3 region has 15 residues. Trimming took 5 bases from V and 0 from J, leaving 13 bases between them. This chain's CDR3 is CASSPWSPSNYGYTF. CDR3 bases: TGTGCCAGCAGCCCGTGGAGCCCCTCTAACTATGGCTACACCTTC.

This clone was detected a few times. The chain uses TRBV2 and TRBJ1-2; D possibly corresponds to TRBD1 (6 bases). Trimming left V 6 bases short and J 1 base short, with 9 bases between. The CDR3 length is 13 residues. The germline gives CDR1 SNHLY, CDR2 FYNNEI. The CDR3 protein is CASRVQGNYGYTF. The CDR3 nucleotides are TGTGCCAGCAGGGTACAGGGTAACTATGGCTACACCTTC.

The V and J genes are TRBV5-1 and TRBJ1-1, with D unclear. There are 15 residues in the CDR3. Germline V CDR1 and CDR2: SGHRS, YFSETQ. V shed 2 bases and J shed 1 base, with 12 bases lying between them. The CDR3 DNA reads TGCGCCAGCAGCTTATCATCTCGGGGGAACACTGAAGCTTTCTTT. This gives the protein CASSLSSRGNTEAFF.

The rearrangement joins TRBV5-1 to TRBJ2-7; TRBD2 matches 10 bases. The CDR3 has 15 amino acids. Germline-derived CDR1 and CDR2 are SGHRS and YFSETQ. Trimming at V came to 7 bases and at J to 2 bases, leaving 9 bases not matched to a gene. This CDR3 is CASRVNLAGAYEQYF. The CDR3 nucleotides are TGCGCCAGCCGGGTGAATCTAGCGGGGGCCTACGAGCAGTACTTC.

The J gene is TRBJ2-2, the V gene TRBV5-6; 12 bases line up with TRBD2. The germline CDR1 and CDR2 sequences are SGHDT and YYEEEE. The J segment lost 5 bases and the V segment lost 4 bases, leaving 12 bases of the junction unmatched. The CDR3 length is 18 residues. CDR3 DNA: TGTGCCAGCAGCCGAAGGCTAGCGGGAGGGCCCGTTACCGGGGAGCTGTTTTTT. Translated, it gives CASSRRLAGGPVTGELFF.

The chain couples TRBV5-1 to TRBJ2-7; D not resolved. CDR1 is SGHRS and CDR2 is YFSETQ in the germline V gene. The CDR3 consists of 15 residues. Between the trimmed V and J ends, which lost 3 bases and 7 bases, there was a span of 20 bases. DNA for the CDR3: TGCGCCAGCAGCTACACACCGGGTAGGATAAGAGAGCAGTACTTC. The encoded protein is CASSYTPGRIREQYF.

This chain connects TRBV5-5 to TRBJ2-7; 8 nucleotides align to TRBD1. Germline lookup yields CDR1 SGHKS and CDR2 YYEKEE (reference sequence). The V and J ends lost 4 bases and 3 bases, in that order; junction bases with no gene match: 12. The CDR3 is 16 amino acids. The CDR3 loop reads CASSRGGTGLIYEQYF. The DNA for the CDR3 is TGTGCCAGCAGCAGGGGCGGGACAGGACTTATCTACGAGCAGTACTTC.

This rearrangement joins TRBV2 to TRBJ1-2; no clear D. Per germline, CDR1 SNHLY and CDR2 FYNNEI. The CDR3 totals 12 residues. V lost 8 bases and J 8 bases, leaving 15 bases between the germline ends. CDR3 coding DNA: TGTGCCAGCCAAAGCAGTGGCGGCGGCTACACCTTC. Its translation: CASQSSGGGYTF.